The rows below give T cell receptor beta chains drawn from one sample of a study of early T cells in non-severe SARS-CoV-2 infection. One entry per CDR3 protein results from TCRdb running MiXCR on the 5' RACE reads. This sample has about 90,000 distinct CDR3 sequences, with approximately 12% found just once. The sequencing used whole blood, collected at baseline. Receptors were obtained from an adult who was a healthcare worker with PCR-confirmed SARS-CoV-2 infection or an uninfected control (not recorded which). The CDR3 runs from the conserved cysteine through the conserved F or W. Each record gives: V gene, D gene, clone size, J gene, CDR3 DNA, CDR3 protein. A D gene is named only where the DNA matches it firmly. Expanded clones get a size class; other rows say once, few or many, or leave the size out.

>TRBV5-6|-|-|TRBJ1-4
TGTGCCAGCAGCCCGAGTTGGGGTACGGAAAAACTGTTTTTT
CASSPSWGTEKLFF
>TRBV7-6|TRBD1|few|TRBJ2-5
TGTGCCAGCAGCCGTCGGGGACAGGGCTTGGAGACCCAGTACTTC
CASSRRGQGLETQYF
>TRBV29-1|TRBD2|few|TRBJ2-2
TGCAGCGCTGGGAGGGGCGAGGCCGGGGAGCTGTTTTTT
CSAGRGEAGELFF
>TRBV10-3|-|-|TRBJ1-5
TGTGCCATCAGTGAGACTACGGGCGGCAATCAGCCCCAGCATTTT
CAISETTGGNQPQHF
>TRBV11-3|-|-|TRBJ2-7
TGTGCCAGCAGCTTAGGTCCAGGCTGGTACGAGCAGTACTTC
CASSLGPGWYEQYF
>TRBV18|-|few|TRBJ2-1
TGTGCCAGCTCACCAAGTTTAGCCTACAATGAGCAGTTCTTC
CASSPSLAYNEQFF
>TRBV7-2|-|many|TRBJ2-4
TGTGCCAGCAGCTTAAATTCGGCAGGGGGGAACATTCAGTACTTC
CASSLNSAGGNIQYF
>TRBV5-1|TRBD2|-|TRBJ2-3
TGCGCCAGCAGCTTGACCGGGACTAGCGGCACAGATACGCAGTATTTT
CASSLTGTSGTDTQYF
>TRBV6-5|TRBD1|many|TRBJ1-5
TGTGCCAGCAGTCGTGACAGGGATCAGCCCCAGCATTTT
CASSRDRDQPQHF
>TRBV11-2|-|few|TRBJ2-1
TGTGCCAGCAGCACTTATGCAGGGAATGAGCAGTTCTTC
CASSTYAGNEQFF
>TRBV7-3|TRBD2|-|TRBJ2-7
TGTGCCAGCAGGCTAGCGGGAAGCTCCTACGAGCAGTACTTC
CASRLAGSSYEQYF
>TRBV30|TRBD2|few|TRBJ2-1
TGTGCCTGGAGTCCGCTCCCCCCATTACTAGCGGGCGAGCAGTTCTTC
CAWSPLPPLLAGEQFF
>TRBV7-8|TRBD2|few|TRBJ2-1
TGTGCCAGCAGCTTAGTGCCCAGCGGGAGGGTCTATGAGCAGTTCTTC
CASSLVPSGRVYEQFF
>TRBV19|-|many|TRBJ2-6
TGTGCCAGTAGTATAAAGAACTCTGGGGCCAACGTCCTGACTTTC
CASSIKNSGANVLTF
>TRBV20-1|-|-|TRBJ2-7
TGCAGTGCTGTCGGACTCGACGCCTACGAGCAGTACTTC
CSAVGLDAYEQYF
>TRBV7-7|-|once|TRBJ2-7
TGTGCTAGCAGCCCGGACGGTGTGGAGCAGTACTTC
CASSPDGVEQYF
>TRBV7-3|-|-|TRBJ2-3
TGTGCCAGCAGCAATATCGGGTTGGATACGCAGTATTTT
CASSNIGLDTQYF
>TRBV20-1|-|many|TRBJ1-1
TGCAGTGCCCCGAGGGCAGGGTACGCTTTCTTT
CSAPRAGYAFF
>TRBV6-5|-|few|TRBJ1-1
TGTGCCAGCTTCACCTATGGTGAAGCTTTCTTT
CASFTYGEAFF
>TRBV28|-|few|TRBJ2-6
TGTGCCAGCAGTCGGGGACCCTCTGGGGCCAACGTCCTGACTTTC
CASSRGPSGANVLTF
>TRBV25-1|TRBD1|-|TRBJ2-1
TGTGCCAGCGGCCCTTCGCAGACAGGGGGTAGACGGCAGTTCTTC
CASGPSQTGGRRQFF
>TRBV29-1|TRBD1|few|TRBJ2-7
TGCAGCGCTCGACAGGGGAAGAGGAACGAGCAGTACTTC
CSARQGKRNEQYF
>TRBV29-1|-|-|TRBJ2-1
TGCAGCGTTGAAGGGAGGGAAAGCTCCTACAATGAGCAGTTCTTC
CSVEGRESSYNEQFF
>TRBV10-3|-|few|TRBJ2-1
TGTGCCATCACCGGGGGTGGGAGAGCCCTTTCTACAACTGAGCAGTTCTTC
CAITGGGRALSTTEQFF
>TRBV12-3/TRBV12-4|-|many|TRBJ2-1
TGTGCCAGCAGTTTAGATCCAGGCCTTGTCAATGAGCAGTTCTTC
CASSLDPGLVNEQFF
>TRBV18|-|few|TRBJ2-6
TGTGCCAGCTCATCCGGGGGTCCGTTCTCTGGGGCCAACGTCCTGACTTTC
CASSSGGPFSGANVLTF
>TRBV28|-|few|TRBJ2-5
TGTGCCAGCATCTCCCGCGGGGCAGCGCATACGGAGACCCAGTACTTC
CASISRGAAHTETQYF
>TRBV28|TRBD1|-|TRBJ1-1
TGTGCCAGCAGTCCCTGGGACAGGGGGAACACTGAAGCTTTCTTT
CASSPWDRGNTEAFF
>TRBV24-1|TRBD1|few|TRBJ2-5
TGTGCCACCAGTGAACTCAGGGGACAGATGCAAGAGACCCAGTACTTC
CATSELRGQMQETQYF
>TRBV18|-|-|TRBJ2-5
TGTGCCAGCTCACTTCGACGGAGTACCTTCCTACAAGAGACCCAGTACTTC
CASSLRRSTFLQETQYF
>TRBV5-1|-|few|TRBJ2-7
TGCGCCAGCAGCGCCACAGGGTTCAGCTCCTACGAGCAGTACTTC
CASSATGFSSYEQYF
>TRBV12-3/TRBV12-4|-|many|TRBJ2-7
TGTGCCAGCAGCATCACAGGGCCCCCTACCTACGAGCAGTACTTC
CASSITGPPTYEQYF
>TRBV3-1|TRBD1|-|TRBJ1-5
TGTGCCAGCAGCATCGGGACAGGGGCGCGGCAGCCCCAGCATTTT
CASSIGTGARQPQHF
>TRBV5-1|TRBD1|few|TRBJ2-7
TGCGCCAGCAGCTCCTTTCAGGGGGCCTACGAGCAGTACTTC
CASSSFQGAYEQYF